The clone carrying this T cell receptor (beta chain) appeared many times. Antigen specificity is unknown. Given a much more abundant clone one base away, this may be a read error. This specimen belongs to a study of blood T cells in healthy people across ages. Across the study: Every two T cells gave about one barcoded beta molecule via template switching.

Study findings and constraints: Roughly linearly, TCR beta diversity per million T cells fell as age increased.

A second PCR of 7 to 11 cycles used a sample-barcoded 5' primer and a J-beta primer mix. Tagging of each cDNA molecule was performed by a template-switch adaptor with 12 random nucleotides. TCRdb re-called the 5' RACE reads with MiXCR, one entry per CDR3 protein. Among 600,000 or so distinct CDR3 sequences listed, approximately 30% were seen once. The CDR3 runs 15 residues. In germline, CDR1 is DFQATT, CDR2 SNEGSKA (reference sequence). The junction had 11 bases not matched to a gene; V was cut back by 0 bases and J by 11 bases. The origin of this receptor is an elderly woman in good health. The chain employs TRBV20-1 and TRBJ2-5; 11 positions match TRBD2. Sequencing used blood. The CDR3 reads CSARDVSGGADEQYF. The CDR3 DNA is TGCAGTGCTAGAGATGTTAGCGGGGGGGCGGATGAGCAGTACTTC.